The present entry profiles one T cell receptor (beta chain) with its context. These data come from a study of blood T cell repertoires in COVID-19. As for the study in general: Samples of COVID-19 (acute and convalescent) were obtained from the United States, Italy and Spain.

The CDR3 runs 12 residues. With 6 bases removed from V and 11 bases from J, the gap between germline ends came to 16 bases. Germline V gene sequence: CDR1 LGHNT, CDR2 FRNRAP. How the authors handled the data: Using reference gene primer amplification, nucleated cell counts were estimated. The assay was immunoSEQ multiplex PCR, and TCRdb's table has in-frame clones only and misses some. The V and J calls and clone size are taken from that table; D and trimming were inferred from the DNA. The data show 150,000 to 200,000 clones, with roughly nine tenths seen just once and approximately 2.2% held by the top ten.

The chain employs TRBV12-5 and TRBJ1-1, with a tentative D call TRBD1 (5 bases). Sequencing was done on a sample of PBMCs or T cells enriched from blood (not recorded which). The TCR originated in a woman aged 25-40 years who had recovered from COVID-19. The DNA of the CDR3 is TGTGCTAGTGGGCACGGAGGGGCGCTGGCTTTCTTT. Protein sequence: CASGHGGALAFF.